This entry lists 7 T cell receptor beta chains sequenced from one sample in a study of T cell changes during pregnancy in multiple sclerosis. The method was immunoSEQ multiplex PCR; TCRdb's version includes in-frame clones alone and lacks a portion of them. The sample includes roughly 70,000 clones, about 90% of them seen just once. The source was peripheral blood, collected in the first trimester of pregnancy. The receptor set was obtained from a female donor with multiple sclerosis, enrolled in a pregnancy study.

The V call is TRBV19, the J call TRBJ2-1; 10 bases are shared with TRBD2. CDR3 length: 18 residues. The V gene end was trimmed by 6 bases and the J gene end by 3 bases; junction bases not matched to a gene: 14. Germline V CDR1 and CDR2: LNHDA, SQIVND (reference sequence). The CDR3 spells CASSIIVETSGHYNEQFF. As DNA, the CDR3 is TGTGCCAGTAGCATTATAGTTGAGACTAGCGGGCACTACAATGAGCAGTTCTTC.

V is TRBV11-1 and J is TRBJ2-3; a weak D match, TRBD1 (5 bases). The germline V gene encodes CDR1 SGHAT and CDR2 FQDESV (reference sequence). Trimming shortened V by 6 bases and J by 3 bases, and 22 bases separated the two germline ends. CDR3 length equals 17 residues. CDR3 bases: TGTGCCAGCAGATCCACGTGGGGCAGGGATATAACAGATACGCAGTATTTT. It is translated as CASRSTWGRDITDTQYF. Complete variable domain (other parts from reference TRBV11-1 and TRBJ2-3): EAEVAQSPRYKITEKSQAVAFWCDPISGHATLYWYRQILGQGPELLVQFQDESVVDDSQLPKDRFSAERLKGVDSTLKIQPAELGDSAMYLCASRSTWGRDITDTQYFGPGTRLTVL.

CDR3 amino acids: CASSASRAGPQYF. The CDR3 DNA reads TGCGCCAGCAGCGCCTCGCGGGCAGGACCTCAGTACTTC. J is TRBJ2-4 and V is TRBV5-1; D may be TRBD2 (5 bases). The CDR3 runs to 13 residues. V lost 4 bases to trimming and J lost 12 bases, with 17 bases between them. Germline loops: CDR1 SGHRS, CDR2 YFSETQ.

The rearrangement uses TRBV29-1 and TRBJ2-2, with TRBD1 matching over 8 bases. J was trimmed by 4 bases and V by 7 bases; bases with no gene match: 11. CDR1 and CDR2 from the germline V gene are SQVTM and ANQGSEA. This CDR3 region has 15 residues. The CDR3 here is CSAGYRGMGTGELFF. The CDR3 DNA reads TGCAGCGCCGGTTACAGGGGGATGGGCACCGGGGAGCTGTTTTTT.

V usage is TRBV29-1 and J usage is TRBJ1-2, with TRBD1 identical over 7 bases. V gave up 6 bases and J gave up 6 bases; unmatched junction bases: 10. CDR1 and CDR2 (germline): SQVTM, ANQGSEA. The CDR3 length is 13 residues. The chain's CDR3 is CSVANPGQNGYTF. CDR3 coding DNA: TGCAGCGTCGCAAACCCGGGACAGAATGGCTACACCTTC.

The chain carries TRBV28 and TRBJ1-5; TRBD1 matches 8 bases. V dropped 5 bases and J dropped 5; count of bases not matched to a gene: 2. The CDR3 extends over 13 amino acids. The germline V gene encodes CDR1 MDHEN and CDR2 SYDVKM. For the CDR3, the DNA is TGTGCCAGCAGTCGACAGGGGCATCAGCCCCAGCATTTT. Translation gives CASSRQGHQPQHF. The complete variable domain, with remaining parts taken from reference TRBV28 and TRBJ1-5, reads DVKVTQSSRYLVKRTGEKVFLECVQDMDHENMFWYRQDPGLGLRLIYFSYDVKMKEKGDIPEGYSVSREKKERFSLILESASTNQTSMYLCASSRQGHQPQHFGDGTRLSIL.

The chain uses TRBV5-4 and TRBJ2-7; D possibly corresponds to TRBD1 (6 bases). The germline V and J ends were trimmed by 1 base and 2 bases, with 13 bases remaining between them. The length of the CDR3 is 15 residues. Germline values: CDR1 SGHNT, CDR2 YYREEE (reference sequence). CDR3 sequence reads: CASSLRAGAAYEQYF. CDR3 in DNA: TGTGCCAGCAGCTTGCGGGCAGGGGCCGCCTACGAGCAGTACTTC.